These T cell receptor beta chains were read from a single sample in a study of lung T cells in sarcoidosis with Löfgren's syndrome. TCRdb fed the reads into MiXCR, producing one record per CDR3 protein. Of 15,000 to 20,000 distinct CDR3 sequences listed, 20% to 25% are singletons. Sequencing was done on a sample of CD4+ T cells from PBMCs. Receptor source: a human donor with sarcoidosis (Löfgren's syndrome or another form), or a control subject (not recorded which). CDR3s include the opening cysteine and the closing phenylalanine or tryptophan. The order of the fields is clone size, V gene, J gene, CDR3 protein. The size entry is marked missing in some rows and otherwise reads once, few, many or a size class.

>-|TRBV27|TRBJ1-5
CASSFGRVQPQHF
>many|TRBV2|TRBJ1-1
CASRHRGPTSTEAFF
>many|TRBV4-2|TRBJ2-3
CASSPMQGPDTQYF
>-|TRBV11-3|TRBJ2-1
CASGFDGRRNEQFF
>many|TRBV28|TRBJ1-5
CASRITGGSNQPQHF
>many|TRBV7-8|TRBJ2-3
CASSLVLGLAQERDTQYF
>many|TRBV5-1|TRBJ2-3
CASSLLRGGGASDTQYF
>many|TRBV20-1|TRBJ1-3
CSATQDPGNTIYF
>many|TRBV19|TRBJ1-5
CASSPPQGQPQHF
>medium-sized|TRBV28|TRBJ1-2
CASGVTDLNGGYTF
>many|TRBV28|TRBJ1-6
CASSPHSQVFPLHF
>-|TRBV11-2|TRBJ2-7
CASSLGLESSYEQYF
>medium-sized|TRBV28|TRBJ2-3
CASSPGQGSTDTQYF
>many|TRBV11-2|TRBJ2-5
CASSTGLAGAETQYF
>many|TRBV3-1|TRBJ2-3
CASSQVASLGLDTQYF
>many|TRBV6-1|TRBJ2-3
CASSHRGDTQYF
>medium-sized|TRBV27|TRBJ2-7
CASSLYQGQGYEQYF
>many|TRBV19|TRBJ1-4
CASSIGTGGASGKLFF
>medium-sized|TRBV28|TRBJ2-2
CASTGPTRAGELFF
>many|TRBV24-1|TRBJ2-1
CATSDLRQGSNEQFF
>medium-sized|TRBV6-2/TRBV6-3|TRBJ2-7
CASSRPQTVGYYEQYF
>many|TRBV20-1|TRBJ2-5
CSARDPGTSGREVQETQYF